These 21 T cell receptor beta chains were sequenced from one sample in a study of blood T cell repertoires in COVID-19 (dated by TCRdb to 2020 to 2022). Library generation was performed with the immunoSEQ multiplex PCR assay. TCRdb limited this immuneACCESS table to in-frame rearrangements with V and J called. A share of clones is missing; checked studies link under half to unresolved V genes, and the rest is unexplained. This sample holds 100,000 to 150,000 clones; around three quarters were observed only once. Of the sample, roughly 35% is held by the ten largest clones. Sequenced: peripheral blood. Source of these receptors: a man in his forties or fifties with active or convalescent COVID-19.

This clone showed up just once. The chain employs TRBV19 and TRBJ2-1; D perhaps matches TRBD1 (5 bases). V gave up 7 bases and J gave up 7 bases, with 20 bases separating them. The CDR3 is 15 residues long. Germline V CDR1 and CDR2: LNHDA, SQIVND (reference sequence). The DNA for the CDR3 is TGTGCCAGTAAACTAAATTACCAGGGCCTGAATGAGCAGTTCTTC. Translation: CASKLNYQGLNEQFF. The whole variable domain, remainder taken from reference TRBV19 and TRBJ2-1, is DGGITQSPKYLFRKEGQNVTLSCEQNLNHDAMYWYRQDPGQGLRLIYYSQIVNDFQKGDIAEGYSVSREKKESFPLTVTSAQKNPTAFYLCASKLNYQGLNEQFFGPGTRLTVL.

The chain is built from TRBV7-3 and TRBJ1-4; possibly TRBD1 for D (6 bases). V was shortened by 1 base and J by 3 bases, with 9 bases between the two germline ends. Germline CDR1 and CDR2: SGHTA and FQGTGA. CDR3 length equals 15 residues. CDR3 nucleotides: TGTGCCAGCAGCTTAATGGGACAACCTAATGAAAAACTGTTTTTT. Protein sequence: CASSLMGQPNEKLFF.

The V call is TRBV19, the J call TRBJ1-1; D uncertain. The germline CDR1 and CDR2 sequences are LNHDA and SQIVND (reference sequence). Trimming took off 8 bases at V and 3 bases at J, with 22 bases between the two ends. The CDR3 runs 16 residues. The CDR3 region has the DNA TGTGCCAGTCGGCCGGGGAGGGCTATTAAGTACACTGAAGCTTTCTTT. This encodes CASRPGRAIKYTEAFF.

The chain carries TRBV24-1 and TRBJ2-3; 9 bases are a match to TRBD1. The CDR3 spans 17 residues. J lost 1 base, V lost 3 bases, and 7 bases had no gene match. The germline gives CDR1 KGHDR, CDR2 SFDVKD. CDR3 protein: CATSDPGDREGTDTQYF. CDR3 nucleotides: TGTGCCACCAGTGATCCGGGGGACAGGGAGGGCACAGATACGCAGTATTTT.

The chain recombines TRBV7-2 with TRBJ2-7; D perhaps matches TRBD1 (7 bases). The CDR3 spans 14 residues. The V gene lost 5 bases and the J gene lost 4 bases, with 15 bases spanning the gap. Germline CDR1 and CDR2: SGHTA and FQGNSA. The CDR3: CASSPRQGGYEQYF. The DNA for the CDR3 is TGTGCCAGCAGCCCCCGACAGGGAGGATACGAGCAGTACTTC. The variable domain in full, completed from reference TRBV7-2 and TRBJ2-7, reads GAGVSQSPSNKVTEKGKDVELRCDPISGHTALYWYRQSLGQGLEFLIYFQGNSAPDKSGLPSDRFSAERTGGSVSTLTIQRTQQEDSAVYLCASSPRQGGYEQYFGPGTRLTVT.

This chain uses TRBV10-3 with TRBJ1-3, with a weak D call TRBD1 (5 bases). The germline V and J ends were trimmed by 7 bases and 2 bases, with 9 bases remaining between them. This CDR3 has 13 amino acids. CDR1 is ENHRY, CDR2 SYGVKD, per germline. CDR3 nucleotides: TGTGCCATCAAATCAGGGACTGGAAACACCATATATTTT. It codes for CAIKSGTGNTIYF.

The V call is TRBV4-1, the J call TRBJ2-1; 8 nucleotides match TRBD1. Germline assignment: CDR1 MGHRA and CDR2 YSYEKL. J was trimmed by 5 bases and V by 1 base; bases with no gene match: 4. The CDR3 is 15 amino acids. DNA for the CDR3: TGCGCCAGCAGCCAAGCGAGACAGGGGAACAATGAGCAGTTCTTC. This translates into CASSQARQGNNEQFF.

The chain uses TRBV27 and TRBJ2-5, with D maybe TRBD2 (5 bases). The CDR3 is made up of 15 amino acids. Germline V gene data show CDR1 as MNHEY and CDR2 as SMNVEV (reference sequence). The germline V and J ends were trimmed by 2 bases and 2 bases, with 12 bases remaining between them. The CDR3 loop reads CASSLGGAVQETQYF. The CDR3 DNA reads TGTGCCAGCAGTTTAGGAGGTGCCGTACAAGAGACCCAGTACTTC.

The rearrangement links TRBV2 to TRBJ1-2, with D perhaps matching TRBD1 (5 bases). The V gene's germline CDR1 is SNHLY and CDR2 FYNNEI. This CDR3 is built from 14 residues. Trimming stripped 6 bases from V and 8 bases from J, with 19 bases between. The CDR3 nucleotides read TGTGCCAGCAGCGTCGCCGGGACTCAAGGGGGCTACACCTTC. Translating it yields CASSVAGTQGGYTF.

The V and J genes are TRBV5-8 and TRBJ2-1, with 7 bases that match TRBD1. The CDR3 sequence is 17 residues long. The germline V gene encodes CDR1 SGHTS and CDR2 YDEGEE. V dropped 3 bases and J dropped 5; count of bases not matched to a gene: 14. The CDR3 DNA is TGTGCCAGCAGCTCGCAGGGGGTGGGGAGAAGGGACAATGAGCAGTTCTTC. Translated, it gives CASSSQGVGRRDNEQFF. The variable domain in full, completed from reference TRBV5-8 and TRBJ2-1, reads EAGVTQSPTHLIKTRGQQATLRCSPISGHTSVYWYQQALGLGLQFLLWYDEGEERNRGNFPPRFSGRQFPNYSSELNVNALELEDSALYLCASSSQGVGRRDNEQFFGPGTRLTVL.

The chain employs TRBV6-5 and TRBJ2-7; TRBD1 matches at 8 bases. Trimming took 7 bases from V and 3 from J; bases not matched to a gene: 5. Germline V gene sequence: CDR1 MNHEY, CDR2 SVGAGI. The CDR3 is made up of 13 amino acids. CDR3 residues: CASTLTGVYEQYF. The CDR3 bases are TGTGCCAGCACCTTGACAGGGGTCTACGAGCAGTACTTC.

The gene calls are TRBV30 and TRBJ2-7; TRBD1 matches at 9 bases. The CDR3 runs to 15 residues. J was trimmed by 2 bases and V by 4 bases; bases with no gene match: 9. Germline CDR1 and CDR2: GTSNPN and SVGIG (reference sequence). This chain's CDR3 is CAWNKGDRVTYEQYF. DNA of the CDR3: TGTGCCTGGAATAAAGGGGACAGGGTTACCTACGAGCAGTACTTC.

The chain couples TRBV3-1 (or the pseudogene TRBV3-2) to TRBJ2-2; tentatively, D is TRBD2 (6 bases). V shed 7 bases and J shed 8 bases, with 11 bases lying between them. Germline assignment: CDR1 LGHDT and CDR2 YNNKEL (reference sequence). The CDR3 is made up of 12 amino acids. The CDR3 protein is CASNYAGGELFF. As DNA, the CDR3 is TGTGCCAGCAACTACGCGGGGGGGGAGCTGTTTTTT.

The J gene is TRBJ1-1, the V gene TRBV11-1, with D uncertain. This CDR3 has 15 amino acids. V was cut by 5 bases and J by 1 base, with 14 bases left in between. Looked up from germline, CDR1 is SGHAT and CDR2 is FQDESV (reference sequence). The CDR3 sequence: CASSLNAAENTEAFF. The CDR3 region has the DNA TGTGCCAGCAGCCTAAACGCGGCCGAGAACACTGAAGCTTTCTTT.

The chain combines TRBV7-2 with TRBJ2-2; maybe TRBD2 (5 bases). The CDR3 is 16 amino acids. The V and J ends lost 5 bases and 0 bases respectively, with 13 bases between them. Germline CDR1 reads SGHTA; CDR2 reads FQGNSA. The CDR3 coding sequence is TGTGCCAGCAGCGCCCGGGGAGCGTCGAACACCGGGGAGCTGTTTTTT. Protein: CASSARGASNTGELFF.

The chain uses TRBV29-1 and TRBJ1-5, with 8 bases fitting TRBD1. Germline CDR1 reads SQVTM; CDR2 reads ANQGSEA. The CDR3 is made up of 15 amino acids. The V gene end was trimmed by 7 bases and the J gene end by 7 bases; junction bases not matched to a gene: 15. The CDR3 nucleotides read TGCAGCGACTCACCCGGACAGGGCAGGGGGCAGCCCCAGCATTTT. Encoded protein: CSDSPGQGRGQPQHF. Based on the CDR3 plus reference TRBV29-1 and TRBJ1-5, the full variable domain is SAVISQKPSRDICQRGTSLTIQCQVDSQVTMMFWYRQQPGQSLTLIATANQGSEATYESGFVIDKFPISRPNLTFSTLTVSNMSPEDSSIYLCSDSPGQGRGQPQHFGDGTRLSIL.

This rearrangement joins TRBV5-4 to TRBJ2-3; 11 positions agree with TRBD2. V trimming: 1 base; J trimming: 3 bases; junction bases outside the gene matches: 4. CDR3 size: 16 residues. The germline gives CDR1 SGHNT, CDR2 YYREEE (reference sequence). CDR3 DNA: TGTGCCAGCAGCTTGAGGCTAGCGGGGGGTACAGATACGCAGTATTTT. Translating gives CASSLRLAGGTDTQYF.

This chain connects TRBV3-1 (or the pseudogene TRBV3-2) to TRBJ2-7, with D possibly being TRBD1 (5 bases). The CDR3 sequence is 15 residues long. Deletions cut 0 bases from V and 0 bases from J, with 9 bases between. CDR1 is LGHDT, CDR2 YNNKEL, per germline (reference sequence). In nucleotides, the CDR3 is TGTGCCAGCAGCCAAGATCCCCAGGGCTCCTACGAGCAGTACTTC. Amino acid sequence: CASSQDPQGSYEQYF.

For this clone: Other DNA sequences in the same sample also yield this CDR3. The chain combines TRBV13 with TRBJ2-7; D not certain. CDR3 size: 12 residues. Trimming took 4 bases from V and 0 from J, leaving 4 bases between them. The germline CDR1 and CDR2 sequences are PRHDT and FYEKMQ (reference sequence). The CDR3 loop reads CASSSSSYEQYF. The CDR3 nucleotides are TGTGCCAGCAGCTCGAGCTCCTACGAGCAGTACTTC.

CDR3 loop: CASSDRSNSPLHF. Written as DNA, the CDR3 is TGTGCCAGCAGCGACAGGAGTAATTCACCCCTCCACTTT. This rearrangement joins TRBV6-5 to TRBJ1-6; perhaps TRBD1 as D (6 bases). The V end was cut by 6 bases, the J end by 6 bases, with 9 bases between. The CDR3 runs 13 residues. The germline V gene has CDR1 MNHEY and CDR2 SVGAGI.

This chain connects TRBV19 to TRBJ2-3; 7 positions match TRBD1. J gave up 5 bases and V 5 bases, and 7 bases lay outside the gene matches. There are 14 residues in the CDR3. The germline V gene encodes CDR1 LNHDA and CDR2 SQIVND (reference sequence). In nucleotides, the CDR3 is TGTGCCAGTAGTGTACAGGGGAAAATAGATACGCAGTATTTT. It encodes CASSVQGKIDTQYF.